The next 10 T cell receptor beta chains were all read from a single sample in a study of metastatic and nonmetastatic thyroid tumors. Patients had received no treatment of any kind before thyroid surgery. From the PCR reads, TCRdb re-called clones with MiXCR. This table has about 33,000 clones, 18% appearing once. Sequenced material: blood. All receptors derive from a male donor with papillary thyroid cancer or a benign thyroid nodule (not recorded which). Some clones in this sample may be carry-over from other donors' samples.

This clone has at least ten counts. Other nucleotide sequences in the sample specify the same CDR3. Here the CDR3 reads CASSLAGGETQYF. The CDR3 DNA reads as TGTGCCAGCAGCCTAGCGGGGGGAGAGACCCAGTACTTC. The V and J genes are TRBV11-2 and TRBJ2-5; 11 nucleotides agree with TRBD2. The CDR3 consists of 13 residues. V lost 5 bases to trimming and J lost 4 bases; unmatched junction nucleotides: 0. CDR1 and CDR2 from the germline V gene are SGHAT and FQNNGV.

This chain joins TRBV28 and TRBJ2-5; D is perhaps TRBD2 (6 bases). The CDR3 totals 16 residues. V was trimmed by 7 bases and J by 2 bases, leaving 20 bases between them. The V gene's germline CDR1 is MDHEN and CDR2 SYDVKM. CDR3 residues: CASNYNGGTSQETQYF. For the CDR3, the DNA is TGTGCCAGCAACTACAATGGGGGGACGTCACAAGAGACCCAGTACTTC.

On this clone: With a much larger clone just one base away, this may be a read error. The CDR3 coding sequence is TGTGCCAGCAGCGAGACTAGCGGGTGCACAGATACGCAGTATTTT. This encodes CASSETSGCTDTQYF. The chain uses TRBV6-2 or TRBV6-3 and TRBJ2-3; 10 bases map to TRBD2. Germline V gene data show CDR1 as MNHEY and CDR2 as SVGEGT. The CDR3 is 15 residues long. V dropped 6 bases and J dropped 1; count of bases not matched to a gene: 4.

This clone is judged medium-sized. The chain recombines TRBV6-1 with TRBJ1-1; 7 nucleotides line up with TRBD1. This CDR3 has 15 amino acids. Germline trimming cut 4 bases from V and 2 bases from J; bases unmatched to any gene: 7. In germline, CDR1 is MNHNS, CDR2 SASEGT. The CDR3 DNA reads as TGTGCCAGCAGTGGGATCGGGACAGCAAACACTGAAGCTTTCTTT. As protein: CASSGIGTANTEAFF.

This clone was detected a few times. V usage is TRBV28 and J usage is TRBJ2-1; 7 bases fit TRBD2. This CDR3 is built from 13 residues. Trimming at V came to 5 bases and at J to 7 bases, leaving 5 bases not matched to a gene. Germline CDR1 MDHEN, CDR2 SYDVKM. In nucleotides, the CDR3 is TGTGCCAGCAGTGGGGGGGTCCGGAATGAGCAGTTCTTC. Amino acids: CASSGGVRNEQFF.

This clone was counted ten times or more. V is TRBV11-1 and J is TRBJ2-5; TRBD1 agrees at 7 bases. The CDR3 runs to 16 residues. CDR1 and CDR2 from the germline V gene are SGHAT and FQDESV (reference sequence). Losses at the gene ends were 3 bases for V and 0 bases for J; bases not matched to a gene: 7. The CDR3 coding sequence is TGTGCCAGCAGCTTGGAGTCAGGGGGTCACCAAGAGACCCAGTACTTC. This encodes CASSLESGGHQETQYF.

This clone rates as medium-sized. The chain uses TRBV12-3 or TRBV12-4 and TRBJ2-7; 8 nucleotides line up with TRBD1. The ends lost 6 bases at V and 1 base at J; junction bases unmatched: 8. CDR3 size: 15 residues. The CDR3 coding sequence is TGTGCCAGCAGCCCTGGACAGGGTTATTCCTACGAGCAGTACTTC. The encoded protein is CASSPGQGYSYEQYF.

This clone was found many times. The chain's CDR3 is CASSLGQGKVNTEAFF. The CDR3 nucleotides read TGTGCCAGCAGTCTTGGACAGGGGAAGGTCAATACTGAAGCTTTCTTT. The rearrangement uses TRBV12-3 or TRBV12-4 and TRBJ1-1; 9 bases are a match to TRBD1. Trimming cost V 5 bases and J 5 bases; bases outside gene matches: 12. This CDR3 region has 16 residues.

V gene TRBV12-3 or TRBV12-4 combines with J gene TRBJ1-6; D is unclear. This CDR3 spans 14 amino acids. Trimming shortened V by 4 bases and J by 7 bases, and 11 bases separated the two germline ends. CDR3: CASSSAVINSPLHF. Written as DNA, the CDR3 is TGTGCCAGCAGTTCAGCCGTAATCAATTCACCCCTCCACTTT.

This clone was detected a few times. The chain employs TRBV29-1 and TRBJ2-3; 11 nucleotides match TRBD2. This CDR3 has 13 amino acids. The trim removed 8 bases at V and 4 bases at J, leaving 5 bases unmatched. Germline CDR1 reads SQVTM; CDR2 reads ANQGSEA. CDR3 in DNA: TGCAGCTTTGTAGCGGGAGGGGCAGATACGCAGTATTTT. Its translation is CSFVAGGADTQYF.